Presented here are 17 T cell receptor beta chains from one specimen sequenced in a study of cytotoxic CD8 clonotypes in ibrutinib-treated CLL. TCRdb keeps only in-frame clones here, not all; method: immunoSEQ multiplex PCR. Here the sample spans some 84,000 clones, roughly 84% being singletons. The sequences come from PBMCs, collected before ibrutinib treatment. The receptors originated from a human donor with chronic lymphocytic leukemia.

The chain uses TRBV19 and TRBJ2-7, with 7 bases identical to TRBD1. CDR1 and CDR2 from the germline V gene are LNHDA and SQIVND (reference sequence). V was clipped by 5 bases and J by 5 bases; unmatched bases: 6. The length of the CDR3 is 13 residues. This CDR3 reads CASSLQGWHEQYF. The CDR3 DNA is TGTGCCAGTAGTTTACAGGGGTGGCACGAGCAGTACTTC.

V and J are TRBV5-1 and TRBJ2-7, with D possibly TRBD2 on 6 matching bases. V lost 4 bases and J 6 bases, leaving 23 bases between the germline ends. This CDR3 is built from 16 residues. Germline CDR1 and CDR2: SGHRS and YFSETQ. DNA for the CDR3: TGCGCCAGCAGCATTGCCTCCAGCGCGGGGTCGGGCGAGCAGTACTTC. It codes for CASSIASSAGSGEQYF.

The CDR3 DNA reads TGTGCCAGCAGCCCTCGACTAGCGTCCTACAATGAGCAGTTCTTC. The encoded protein is CASSPRLASYNEQFF. The chain has TRBV11-3 and TRBJ2-1; 8 bases map to TRBD2. The CDR3 has 15 amino acids. Germline V gene lookup returns CDR1 SGHNT and CDR2 YENEEA. V lost 5 bases, J lost 1 base, and 4 bases stayed unmatched.

This chain connects TRBV5-5 to TRBJ1-2; no definite D call. V was cut by 4 bases and J by 0 bases, with 13 bases left in between. The germline CDR1 and CDR2 sequences are SGHKS and YYEKEE (reference sequence). This CDR3 spans 15 amino acids. The CDR3: CASSPRPDANYGYTF. The CDR3 nucleotides are TGTGCCAGCAGCCCACGACCGGACGCTAACTATGGCTACACCTTC.

CDR3 DNA sequence: TGCGCCAGCAGCTTGGGGATAGCGGGCCCTCAAGAGACCCAGTACTTC. Its protein product is CASSLGIAGPQETQYF. V gene TRBV5-1 combines with J gene TRBJ2-5; 7 nucleotides line up with TRBD2. The V gene end was trimmed by 0 bases and the J gene end by 2 bases; junction bases not matched to a gene: 7. Germline V gives CDR1 SGHRS, CDR2 YFSETQ. The CDR3 sequence is 16 residues long.

This chain joins TRBV5-4 and TRBJ2-6, with a weak D call TRBD1 (6 bases). Germline CDR1 reads SGHNT; CDR2 reads YYREEE (reference sequence). The ends were cut back, 0 bases at V and 0 bases at J, with 10 bases in the middle. This CDR3 contains 17 residues. The CDR3 coding sequence is TGTGCCAGCAGCTTGGACAGGGCCTACTCTGGGGCCAACGTCCTGACTTTC. This gives the protein CASSLDRAYSGANVLTF.

This chain links TRBV5-6 with TRBJ2-7, with TRBD2 matching over 7 bases. With 0 bases clipped from V and 3 bases from J, the junction kept 6 bases outside the gene matches. The CDR3 runs 15 residues. Germline V gene data show CDR1 as SGHDT and CDR2 as YYEEEE. The CDR3 bases are TGTGCCAGCAGCTTGGATCCTGGCGGGAGCTACGAGCAGTACTTC. Translation: CASSLDPGGSYEQYF. The full variable domain, in which reference TRBV5-6 and TRBJ2-7 provide the parts outside the CDR3, is DAGVTQSPTHLIKTRGQQVTLRCSPKSGHDTVSWYQQALGQGPQFIFQYYEEEERQRGNFPDRFSGHQFPNYSSELNVNALLLGDSALYLCASSLDPGGSYEQYFGPGTRLTVT.

V is TRBV6-6 and J is TRBJ1-2; unclear D gene. Trimming shortened V by 2 bases and J by 1 base, and 11 bases separated the two germline ends. Germline values: CDR1 MNHNY, CDR2 SVGAGI (reference sequence). CDR3 size: 15 residues. CDR3 amino acids: CASSYLTVINYGYTF. The CDR3, as DNA: TGTGCCAGCAGTTACCTTACAGTTATTAACTATGGCTACACCTTC.

This clone appeared once. This chain connects TRBV7-9 to TRBJ2-2; 10 positions agree with TRBD1. This CDR3 comprises 17 residues. Germline CDR1 reads SEHNR; CDR2 reads FQNEAQ (reference sequence). The ends lost 4 bases at V and 1 base at J; junction bases unmatched: 6. This CDR3 is CASSSDRGNMNTGELFF. Written as DNA, the CDR3 is TGTGCCAGCAGCTCGGACAGGGGGAACATGAACACCGGGGAGCTGTTTTTT.

The rearrangement joins TRBV4-2 to TRBJ1-1; D is unclear. V was shortened by 1 base and J by 1 base, with 4 bases between the two germline ends. The CDR3 consists of 13 residues. Germline CDR1 is LGHNA and CDR2 is YNFKEQ. Here the CDR3 DNA reads TGTGCCAGCAGCCAAGTGGCGAACACTGAAGCTTTCTTT. It is translated as CASSQVANTEAFF.

The chain has TRBV10-3 and TRBJ1-1; D not resolved. V was clipped by 5 bases and J by 2 bases, with 6 bases between them. Germline V CDR1 and CDR2: ENHRY, SYGVKD. The CDR3 loop spans 12 amino acids. For the CDR3, the DNA is TGTGCCATCAGTTACAGTAACACTGAAGCTTTCTTT. This translates into CAISYSNTEAFF.

This sequence joins TRBV14 and TRBJ2-6; maybe TRBD1 (5 bases). V lost 7 bases and J 0 bases, leaving 25 bases between the germline ends. The CDR3 spans 20 residues. Germline CDR1 reads SGHDN; CDR2 reads FVKESK. The CDR3 DNA reads TGTGCCAGCACCCGCGTCCCCCTGACAGCTCCATTCTCTGGGGCCAACGTCCTGACTTTC. It is translated as CASTRVPLTAPFSGANVLTF.

The gene calls are TRBV18 and TRBJ2-7, with TRBD2 identical over 9 bases. This CDR3 spans 17 amino acids. V was clipped by 1 base and J by 4 bases; unmatched bases: 11. CDR1 and CDR2 from the germline V gene are KGHSH and LQKENI. CDR3 DNA sequence: TGTGCCAGCTCACCACGGTCCCGGGTAGCGGGAGTTTACGAGCAGTACTTC. The encoded protein is CASSPRSRVAGVYEQYF. Based on the CDR3 plus reference TRBV18 and TRBJ2-7, the full variable domain is NAGVMQNPRHLVRRRGQEARLRCSPMKGHSHVYWYRQLPEEGLKFMVYLQKENIIDESGMPKERFSAEFPKEGPSILRIQQVVRGDSAAYFCASSPRSRVAGVYEQYFGPGTRLTVT.

The chain couples TRBV7-3 to TRBJ2-3; 7 nucleotides match TRBD1. The CDR3 loop spans 15 amino acids. Germline CDR1 SGHTA, CDR2 FQGTGA. Trimming at V came to 3 bases and at J to 2 bases, leaving 5 bases not matched to a gene. The CDR3 DNA sequence: TGTGCCAGCAGCTTCGGGACAGCCCTCACAGATACGCAGTATTTT. Its protein is CASSFGTALTDTQYF.

CDR3 coding DNA: TGTGCCAGTAGTATAGGTGACACAATGAACACTGAAGCTTTCTTT. It is translated as CASSIGDTMNTEAFF. The chain is built from TRBV19 and TRBJ1-1, with D uncertain. Germline-derived CDR1 and CDR2 are LNHDA and SQIVND (reference sequence). V was cut by 1 base and J by 0 bases, with 9 bases left in between. The CDR3 has 15 residues.

The chain couples TRBV20-1 to TRBJ1-1; D uncertain. V lost 7 bases and J lost 3, with 9 bases in between. The length of the CDR3 is 11 residues. Per germline, CDR1 DFQATT and CDR2 SNEGSKA (reference sequence). Here the CDR3 reads CSVPGYTEAFF. The DNA of the CDR3 is TGCAGTGTTCCAGGTTACACTGAAGCTTTCTTT.

V is TRBV28 and J is TRBJ1-4; D remains ambiguous. Germline CDR1 is MDHEN and CDR2 is SYDVKM. The CDR3 has 12 amino acids. V lost 1 base, J lost 8 bases, and 5 bases lay in between. The CDR3 sequence: CASSLSTEKLFF. CDR3 DNA: TGTGCCAGCAGTTTATCGACAGAAAAACTGTTTTTT.